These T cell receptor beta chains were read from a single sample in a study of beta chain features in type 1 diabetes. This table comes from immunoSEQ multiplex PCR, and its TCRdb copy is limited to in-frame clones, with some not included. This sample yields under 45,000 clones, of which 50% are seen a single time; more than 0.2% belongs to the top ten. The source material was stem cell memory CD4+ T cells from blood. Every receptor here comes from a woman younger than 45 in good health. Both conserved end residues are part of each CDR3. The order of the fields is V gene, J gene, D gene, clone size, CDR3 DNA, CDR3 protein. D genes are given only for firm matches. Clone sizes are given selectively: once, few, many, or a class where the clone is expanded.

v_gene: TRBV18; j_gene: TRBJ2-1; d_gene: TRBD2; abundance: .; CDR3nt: TGTGCCAGCTCACCACAAGGTCTAGCGGGAGCGGCCTACAATGAGCAGTTCTTC; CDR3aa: CASSPQGLAGAAYNEQFF
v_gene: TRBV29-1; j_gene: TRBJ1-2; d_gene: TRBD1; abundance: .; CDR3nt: TGCAGCGCAGGACAGGACTATGGCTACACCTTC; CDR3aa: CSAGQDYGYTF
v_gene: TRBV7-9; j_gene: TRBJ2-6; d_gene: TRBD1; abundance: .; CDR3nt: TGTGCCAGCAGCTTAGGGGGACAGGGCTCTTACGGGGCCAACGTCCTGACTTTC; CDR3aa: CASSLGGQGSYGANVLTF
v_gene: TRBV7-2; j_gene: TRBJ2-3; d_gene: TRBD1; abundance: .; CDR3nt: TGTGCCAGCAGCCCAAACCGGGACAGGGAGACGGGTACGCAGTATTTT; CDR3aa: CASSPNRDRETGTQYF
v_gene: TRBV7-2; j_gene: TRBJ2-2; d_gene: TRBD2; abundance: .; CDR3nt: TGTGCCAGCAGCCAGAGAGGCGGGACTAGCGGAACCGGGGAGCTGTTTTTT; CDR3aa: CASSQRGGTSGTGELFF
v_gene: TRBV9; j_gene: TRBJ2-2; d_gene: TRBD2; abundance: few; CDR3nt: TGTGCCAGCAGCGCACTAGCGGGAGACACCGGGGAGCTGTTTTTT; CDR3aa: CASSALAGDTGELFF
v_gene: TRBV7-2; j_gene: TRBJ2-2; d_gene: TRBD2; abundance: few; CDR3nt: TGTGCCAGCAGCTCCAGTTTAGCGGGAGGTCCCACCGGGGAGCTGTTTTTT; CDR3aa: CASSSSLAGGPTGELFF
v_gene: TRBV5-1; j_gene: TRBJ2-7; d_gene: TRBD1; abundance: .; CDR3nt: TGCGCCAGCAGCTTGGTGACGACGACAGGGGGTGTAAACTACGAGCAGTACTTC; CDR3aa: CASSLVTTTGGVNYEQYF
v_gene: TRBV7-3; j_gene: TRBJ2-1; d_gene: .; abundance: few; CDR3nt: TGTGCCAGCAGCCCCGGTCCCCAGGGAACCTACAATGAGCAGTTCTTC; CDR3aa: CASSPGPQGTYNEQFF
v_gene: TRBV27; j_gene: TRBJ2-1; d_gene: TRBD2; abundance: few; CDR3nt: TGTGCCAGCAGTTTATTCGGGACGGGAGGGCAGAATGAGCAGTTCTTC; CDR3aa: CASSLFGTGGQNEQFF
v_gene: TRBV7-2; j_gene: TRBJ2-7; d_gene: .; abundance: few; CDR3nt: TGTGCCAGCAGCTTAACCCCGGACGGGGTCGACGAGCAGTACTTC; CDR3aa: CASSLTPDGVDEQYF
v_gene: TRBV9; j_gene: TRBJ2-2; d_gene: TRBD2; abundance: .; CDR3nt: TGTGCCAGCAGCCCCAGGGAGGGAGTAAGCACCGGGGAGCTGTTTTTT; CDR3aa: CASSPREGVSTGELFF
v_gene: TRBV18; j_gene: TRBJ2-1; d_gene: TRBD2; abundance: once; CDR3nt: TGTGCCAGCTCACCACCGGGACTAGCGGGAGGGAGTCCCTACAATGAGCAGTTCTTC; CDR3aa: CASSPPGLAGGSPYNEQFF
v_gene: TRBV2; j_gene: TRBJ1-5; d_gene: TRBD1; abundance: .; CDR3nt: TGTGCCAGCAGTACCCAGGGGGATCAGCCCCAGCATTTT; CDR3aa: CASSTQGDQPQHF
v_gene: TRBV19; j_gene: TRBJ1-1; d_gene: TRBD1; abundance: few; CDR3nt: TGTGCCAGTAGTCCCGGGACAGGACTAAGGGCTTTCTTT; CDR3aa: CASSPGTGLRAFF
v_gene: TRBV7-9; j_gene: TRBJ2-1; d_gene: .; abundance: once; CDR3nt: TGTGCCAGCAGCTACAGAGGGCCCTACAATGAGCAGTTCTTC; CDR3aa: CASSYRGPYNEQFF
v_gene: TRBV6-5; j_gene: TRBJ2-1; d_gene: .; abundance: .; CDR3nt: TGTGCCAGCAGTTACGTCAGCGGCTCCTACAATGAGCAGTTCTTC; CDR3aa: CASSYVSGSYNEQFF
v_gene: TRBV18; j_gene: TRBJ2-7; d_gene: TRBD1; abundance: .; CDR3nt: TGTGCCAGCTCACCACTAGGACAGGGTAGCCACGAGCAGTACTTC; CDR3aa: CASSPLGQGSHEQYF
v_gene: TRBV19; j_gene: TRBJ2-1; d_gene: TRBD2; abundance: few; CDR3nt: TGTGCCAGTAGAATAGCCGGGACTAGCGGGAGGAATGAGCAGTTCTTC; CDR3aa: CASRIAGTSGRNEQFF
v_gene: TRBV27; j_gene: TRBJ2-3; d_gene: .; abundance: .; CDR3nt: TGTGCCAGCAGTTTAAGGGGCGGCACAGATACGCAGTATTTT; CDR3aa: CASSLRGGTDTQYF
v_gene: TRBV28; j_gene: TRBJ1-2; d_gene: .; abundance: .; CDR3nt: TGTGCCAGCAGTTTATCCAGGGGTGGCTACACCTTC; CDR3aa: CASSLSRGGYTF
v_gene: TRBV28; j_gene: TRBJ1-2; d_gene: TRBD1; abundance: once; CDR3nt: TGTGCCAGCAGTTTTCATGGGACAGCCTATGGCTACACCTTC; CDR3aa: CASSFHGTAYGYTF
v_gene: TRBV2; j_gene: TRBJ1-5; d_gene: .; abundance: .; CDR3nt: TGTGCCAGCACCGGGGAGAGGGTATCAACGCCCCAGCATTTT; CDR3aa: CASTGERVSTPQHF
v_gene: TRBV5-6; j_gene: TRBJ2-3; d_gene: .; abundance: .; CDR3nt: TGTGCCAGCAGCTTGGGCTTCGAGACACGCACAGATACGCAGTATTTT; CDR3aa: CASSLGFETRTDTQYF
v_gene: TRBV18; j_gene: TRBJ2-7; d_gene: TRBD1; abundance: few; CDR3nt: TGTGCCAGCTCACCAGGCTTCGGCGCGACAGGGGAGCAGTACTTC; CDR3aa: CASSPGFGATGEQYF
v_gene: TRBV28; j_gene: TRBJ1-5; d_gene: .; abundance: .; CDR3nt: TGTGCCAGCAGAACAGGGTGGAATCAGCCCCAGCATTTT; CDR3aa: CASRTGWNQPQHF
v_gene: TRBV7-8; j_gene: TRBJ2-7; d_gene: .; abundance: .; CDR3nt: TGTGCCAGCGAAAGCAGGGGCTCCTACGAGCAGTACTTC; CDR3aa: CASESRGSYEQYF
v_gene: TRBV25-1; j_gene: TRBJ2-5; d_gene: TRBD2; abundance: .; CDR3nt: TGTGCCAGTGACACAGGTACAGCCCGGACTAGCGGACAAGAGACCCAGTACTTC; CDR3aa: CASDTGTARTSGQETQYF
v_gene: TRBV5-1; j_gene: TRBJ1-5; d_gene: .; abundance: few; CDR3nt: TGCGCCAGCAGCCGGGATCCCGGAGAGGGTCAGCCCCAGCATTTT; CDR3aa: CASSRDPGEGQPQHF
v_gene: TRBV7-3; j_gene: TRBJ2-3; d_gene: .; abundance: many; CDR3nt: TGTGCCAGCAGGCGCACTAGCACAGATACGCAGTATTTT; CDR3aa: CASRRTSTDTQYF
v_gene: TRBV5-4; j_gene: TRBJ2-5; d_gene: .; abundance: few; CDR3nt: TGTGCCAGCAGCTTGGGGCAGCAAGAGACCCAGTACTTC; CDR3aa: CASSLGQQETQYF
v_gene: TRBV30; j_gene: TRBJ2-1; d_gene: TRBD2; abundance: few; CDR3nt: TGTGCCTGGATACTAGCGGGATACAATGAGCAGTTCTTC; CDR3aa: CAWILAGYNEQFF
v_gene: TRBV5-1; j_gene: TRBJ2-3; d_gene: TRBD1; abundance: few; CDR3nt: TGCGCCAGCAGCCCGGACAGGGGGTATAGCACAGATACGCAGTATTTT; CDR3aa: CASSPDRGYSTDTQYF
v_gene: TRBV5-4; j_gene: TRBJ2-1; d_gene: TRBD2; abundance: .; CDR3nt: TGTGCCAGCAGAACGGGACTAGCGGGAAGCTCCTACAATGAGCAGTTCTTC; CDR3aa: CASRTGLAGSSYNEQFF
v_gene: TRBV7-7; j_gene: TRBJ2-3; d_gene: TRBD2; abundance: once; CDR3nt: TGTGCTAGCAGCGAGCGGGGGGCAAGCACAGATACGCAGTATTTT; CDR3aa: CASSERGASTDTQYF